The T cell receptor beta chain described here comes from a study of blood T cell repertoires in COVID-19. This table comes from immunoSEQ multiplex PCR, and its TCRdb copy is limited to in-frame clones, with some not included. The sample lists around 72,000 clones, around 89% seen once, with over 5% in the top ten. V trimming: 9 bases; J trimming: 4 bases; junction bases outside the gene matches: 11. CDR1 is MNHEY, CDR2 SVGAGI, per germline. The CDR3 has 14 residues. The specimen sequenced was peripheral blood. This TCR came from a woman in her 70s with acute or convalescent COVID-19. The rearrangement uses TRBV6-5 and TRBJ2-7; 8 nucleotides align to TRBD1. The CDR3 nucleotides are TGTGCCAGACTGAGGACAGGGTGTTGTTACGAGCAGTACTTC. This gives the protein CARLRTGCCYEQYF.